This entry lists 22 T cell receptor beta chains sequenced from one sample in a study of blood T cell repertoires in COVID-19 (dated by TCRdb to the early 2020s). Libraries were constructed by the immunoSEQ multiplex PCR assay. Here the immuneACCESS table is served through TCRdb, limited to in-frame sequences with V and J called. Missing clones are a known gap in these copies; in checked studies unresolved V genes cover under half, and the rest lacks a known reason. The sample records approximately 52,000 clones, 75% to 95% of which are singletons. The top ten clonotypes cover 14% of the sample. Sequenced sample: peripheral blood. The receptors originated from a human donor with active COVID-19. The donor label of this sample is uncertain.

The chain employs TRBV7-3 and TRBJ2-2; possibly TRBD1 for D (6 bases). CDR3 length: 16 residues. Germline assignment: CDR1 SGHTA and CDR2 FQGTGA. V was cut by 1 base and J by 7 bases, with 16 bases left in between. The CDR3 coding sequence is TGTGCCAGCAGCTTAAGAACAGGGCGGTACCTCGGGGAGCTGTTTTTT. Its protein is CASSLRTGRYLGELFF.

The chain carries TRBV7-8 and TRBJ2-5; 8 nucleotides align to TRBD1. J gave up 1 base and V 6 bases, and 4 bases lay outside the gene matches. CDR1 is SGHVS and CDR2 is FQNEAQ in the germline V gene. The CDR3 is 14 residues long. The CDR3 is CASSSDRGQETQYF. DNA of the CDR3: TGTGCCAGCAGTTCCGACAGGGGCCAAGAGACCCAGTACTTC.

J is TRBJ2-3 and V is TRBV18; no clear D. The V and J ends lost 4 bases and 6 bases respectively, with 8 bases between them. Germline V gene lookup returns CDR1 KGHSH and CDR2 LQKENI. The CDR3 sequence is 12 residues long. The chain's CDR3 is CASSLSEDTQYF. The CDR3 region has the DNA TGTGCCAGCTCACTATCCGAGGATACGCAGTATTTT.

This chain connects TRBV5-1 to TRBJ2-2; D is undetermined. The CDR3 is 13 residues long. The germline V gene encodes CDR1 SGHRS and CDR2 YFSETQ. V was pared by 0 bases and J by 6 bases, with 6 bases between. The CDR3 DNA is TGCGCCAGCAGCTTGGTTGGGCCCGGGGAGCTGTTTTTT. Protein sequence: CASSLVGPGELFF.

The gene calls are TRBV10-3 and TRBJ2-5; D is perhaps TRBD2 (6 bases). The CDR3 loop spans 15 amino acids. Per germline, CDR1 ENHRY and CDR2 SYGVKD. V dropped 6 bases and J dropped 1 base, with 15 bases sitting between them. DNA of the CDR3: TGTGCCATCAGGCCGGGACTCAATCTCCAAGAGACCCAGTACTTC. It specifies CAIRPGLNLQETQYF.

V and J are TRBV20-1 and TRBJ1-2; the D is unclear. The V and J ends lost 3 bases and 0 bases respectively, with 5 bases between them. Germline values: CDR1 DFQATT, CDR2 SNEGSKA (reference sequence). The CDR3 length is 12 residues. CDR3 sequence reads: CSASLANYGYTF. In DNA form, the CDR3 reads TGCAGTGCTAGTTTAGCTAACTATGGCTACACCTTC.

V and J are TRBV4-1 and TRBJ2-1; the match to TRBD1 covers 7 bases. The CDR3 contains 17 residues. From germline, CDR1 is MGHRA and CDR2 YSYEKL. The trim removed 1 base at V and 5 bases at J, leaving 11 bases unmatched. DNA for the CDR3: TGCGCCAGCAGCCAAGTCGCCCGAGACAGGGCCAACAATGAGCAGTTCTTC. This sequence encodes CASSQVARDRANNEQFF.

The chain is built from TRBV7-2 and TRBJ2-1, with D maybe TRBD1 (6 bases). Germline V gene sequence: CDR1 SGHTA, CDR2 FQGNSA. Trimming cost V 4 bases and J 10 bases, with 17 bases left between them. The CDR3 length is 14 residues. The DNA of the CDR3 is TGTGCCAGCAGCTCAACTTACAGGGCTGGGGAGCAGTTCTTC. This gives the protein CASSSTYRAGEQFF.

In its sample, this clone was seen a few times. This chain joins TRBV27 and TRBJ2-7; no reliable D call. V was cut by 2 bases and J by 3 bases, with 8 bases left in between. Germline V gene sequence: CDR1 MNHEY, CDR2 SMNVEV (reference sequence). The length of the CDR3 is 13 residues. CDR3 region: CASSLGQFYEQYF. The CDR3 DNA sequence: TGTGCCAGCAGTTTAGGGCAGTTCTACGAGCAGTACTTC.

In this sample, this clone turned up once. The chain combines TRBV7-9 with TRBJ2-3; 8 bases line up with TRBD2. The V and J ends lost 5 bases and 1 base, in that order; junction bases with no gene match: 11. The CDR3 length is 17 residues. Germline V CDR1 and CDR2: SEHNR, FQNEAQ (reference sequence). CDR3 amino acids: CASSARLGAGGTDTQYF. The DNA for the CDR3 is TGTGCCAGCAGCGCCCGTTTAGGAGCGGGGGGCACAGATACGCAGTATTTT.

V gene TRBV21-1 combines with J gene TRBJ1-1; TRBD1 is the table's D call and was not checked against the DNA. TRBV21-1 is a pseudogene segment. This CDR3 comprises 17 residues. In DNA, the CDR3 is TGTGCCAGCAGCTCCCTGGACAGGGGAGGGATGAACACTGAAGCTTTCTTT. It encodes CASSSLDRGGMNTEAFF.

The CDR3 region is CASSQDYNSYEQYV. CDR3 DNA: TGCGCCAGCAGCCAAGATTACAATTCCTACGAGCAGTACGTC. J is TRBJ2-7 and V is TRBV4-3; D is ambiguous. V was trimmed by 0 bases and J by 1 base, leaving 7 bases between them. CDR3 length: 14 amino acids. The germline CDR1 and CDR2 sequences are LGHNA and YSLEER.

The J gene is TRBJ2-7, the V gene TRBV4-1, with D possibly being TRBD1 (6 bases). The CDR3 length is 14 residues. The germline CDR1 and CDR2 sequences are MGHRA and YSYEKL. Between the trimmed V and J ends, which lost 2 bases and 3 bases, there was a span of 11 bases. Here the CDR3 reads CASSQQQGFYEQYF. In DNA form, the CDR3 reads TGCGCCAGCAGCCAACAACAGGGTTTCTACGAGCAGTACTTC.

The chain has TRBV28 and TRBJ1-2; D gene unclear. The V end was cut by 7 bases, the J end by 4 bases, with 22 bases between. This CDR3 contains 16 residues. Germline-derived CDR1 and CDR2 are MDHEN and SYDVKM. This chain's CDR3 is CASTLGGRTVFYGYTF. DNA of the CDR3: TGTGCCAGCACTCTTGGAGGGCGGACCGTGTTCTATGGCTACACCTTC.

This clone has only one observation. The rearrangement uses TRBV5-5 and TRBJ2-1; D perhaps matches TRBD1 (6 bases). The CDR3 is 16 residues long. V lost 4 bases, J lost 0 bases, and 14 bases lay in between. Germline values: CDR1 SGHKS, CDR2 YYEKEE (reference sequence). The CDR3 DNA sequence: TGTGCCAGCAGCACTCCCGGGACAAGCTCCTACAATGAGCAGTTCTTC. As protein: CASSTPGTSSYNEQFF.

This clone has only one observation. V usage is TRBV5-1 and J usage is TRBJ2-7, with D possibly being TRBD2 (7 bases). Germline V gene sequence: CDR1 SGHRS, CDR2 YFSETQ. V was clipped by 0 bases and J by 11 bases, with 21 bases between them. The CDR3 is 15 residues long. CDR3 in amino acids: CASSLEPGGLRGEYF. DNA for the CDR3: TGCGCCAGCAGCTTGGAACCCGGGGGCCTCCGGGGGGAGTACTTC. Full variable domain (remainder filled in from reference TRBV5-1 and TRBJ2-7): KAGVTQTPRYLIKTRGQQVTLSCSPISGHRSVSWYQQTPGQGLQFLFEYFSETQRNKGNFPGRFSGRQFSNSRSEMNVSTLELGDSALYLCASSLEPGGLRGEYFGPGTRLTVT.

This chain uses TRBV24-1 with TRBJ1-2; D is ambiguous. The CDR3 loop spans 12 amino acids. Germline V gene data show CDR1 as KGHDR and CDR2 as SFDVKD. Trimming took 4 bases from V and 2 from J, leaving 4 bases between them. CDR3 in DNA: TGTGCCACCAGTGACCAAAACTATGGCTACACCTTC. As protein: CATSDQNYGYTF.

This clone was seen once. The rearrangement uses TRBV5-1 and TRBJ1-1; 7 bases align to TRBD1. This CDR3 spans 14 amino acids. Trimming cost V 4 bases and J 1 base; bases outside gene matches: 4. CDR1 and CDR2 (germline): SGHRS, YFSETQ. The CDR3 reads CASSPRTGNTEAFF. The CDR3 coding sequence is TGCGCCAGCAGCCCAAGGACAGGGAACACTGAAGCTTTCTTT.

V is TRBV11-3 and J is TRBJ2-5; TRBD2 is a possible D gene (6 bases). Trimming left V 5 bases short and J 4 bases short, with 11 bases between. This CDR3 contains 13 residues. Germline V gives CDR1 SGHNT, CDR2 YENEEA. CDR3 residues: CASSQGRPETQYF. The DNA for the CDR3 is TGTGCCAGCAGCCAAGGGAGGCCAGAGACCCAGTACTTC.

J is TRBJ1-2 and V is TRBV24-1; 7 bases map to TRBD1. The CDR3 contains 18 residues. Unmatched junction bases numbered 14, after V lost 1 base and J lost 4 bases. Germline V gives CDR1 KGHDR, CDR2 SFDVKD. CDR3: CATSDFWVKGARLYGYTF. CDR3 bases: TGTGCCACCAGTGATTTTTGGGTTAAGGGGGCCAGACTCTATGGCTACACCTTC.

The V call is TRBV29-1, the J call TRBJ2-3; 8 bases agree with TRBD1. This CDR3 region has 14 residues. The V gene's germline CDR1 is SQVTM and CDR2 ANQGSEA. The V segment lost 6 bases and the J segment 3 bases; nucleotides outside the gene matches: 8. CDR3 in DNA: TGCAGCGTGTGCGAGGACAGGGATACAGATACGCAGTATTTT. This sequence encodes CSVCEDRDTDTQYF.

This chain uses TRBV7-2 with TRBJ2-7; possibly TRBD1 for D (5 bases). Germline V gene lookup returns CDR1 SGHTA and CDR2 FQGNSA. Trimming left V 1 base short and J 2 bases short, with 9 bases between. The CDR3 loop spans 14 amino acids. CDR3 loop: CASSLGTGTYEQYV. CDR3 nucleotides: TGTGCCAGCAGCTTAGGAACAGGAACCTACGAGCAGTACGTC.